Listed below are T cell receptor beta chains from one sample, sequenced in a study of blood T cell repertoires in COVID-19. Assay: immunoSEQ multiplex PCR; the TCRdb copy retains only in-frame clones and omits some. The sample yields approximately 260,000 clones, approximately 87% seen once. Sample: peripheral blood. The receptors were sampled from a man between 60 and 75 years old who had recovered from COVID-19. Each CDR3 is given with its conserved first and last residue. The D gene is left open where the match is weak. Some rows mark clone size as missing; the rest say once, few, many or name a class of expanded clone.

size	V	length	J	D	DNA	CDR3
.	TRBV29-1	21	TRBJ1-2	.	TGCAGCGTTGAAGATTTAAAGTTTATCCCTCATAGTATTCAAACTCGCTATGGCTACACCTTC	CSVEDLKFIPHSIQTRYGYTF
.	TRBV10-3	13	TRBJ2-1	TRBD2	TGTGCCATCGGGAGCGGGAACTACAATGAGCAGTTCTTC	CAIGSGNYNEQFF
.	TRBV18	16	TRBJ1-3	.	TGTGCCAGCTCACCACCCGGACTTCCGTCTGGAAACACCATATATTTT	CASSPPGLPSGNTIYF
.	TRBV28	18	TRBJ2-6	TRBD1	TGTGCCAGCAGTTTCCACGGGACAGGGGGCGGTGGGGCCAACGTCCTGACTTTC	CASSFHGTGGGGANVLTF
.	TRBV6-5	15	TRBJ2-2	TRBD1	TGTGCCAGCACCCAGACAGGGAAGAACACCGGGGAGCTGTTTTTT	CASTQTGKNTGELFF
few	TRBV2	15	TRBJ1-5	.	TGTGCCAGCAGGGGGGGACCCGGCCCCAGTCAGCCCCAGCATTTT	CASRGGPGPSQPQHF
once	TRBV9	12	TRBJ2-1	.	TGTGCCGGCGGTAGGTCTGACAATGAGCAGTTCTTC	CAGGRSDNEQFF
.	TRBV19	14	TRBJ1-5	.	TGTGCCAGTACGGGAGGGGCGCCGAGGCAGCCCCAGCATTTT	CASTGGAPRQPQHF
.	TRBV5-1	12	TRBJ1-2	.	TGCGCCAGCAGCTTGTCGCGGGGGGGCTACACCTTC	CASSLSRGGYTF
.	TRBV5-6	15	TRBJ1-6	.	TGTGCCAGCAGCTTGGCAGTCTCCTATAATTCACCCCTCCACTTT	CASSLAVSYNSPLHF
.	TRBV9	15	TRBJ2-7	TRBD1	TGTGCCAGCAGCGTAGGGACAGGGGATACCTACGAGCAGTACTTC	CASSVGTGDTYEQYF
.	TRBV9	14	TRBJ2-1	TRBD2	TGTGCCAGCAGCGTTGAGCGGGGGGGCAATGAGCAGTTCTTC	CASSVERGGNEQFF
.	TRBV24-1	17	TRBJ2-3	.	TGTGCCACCAGTGATACCCCCAATACAGGGTCGACAGATACGCAGTATTTT	CATSDTPNTGSTDTQYF
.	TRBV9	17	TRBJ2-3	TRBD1	TGTGCCAGCAGCGTATCCGGGACAGGGGGTGGCACAGATACGCAGTATTTT	CASSVSGTGGGTDTQYF
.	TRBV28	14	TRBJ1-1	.	TGTGCCAGCAGTCCCCAAGGGGGTTTCGCTGAAGCTTTCTTT	CASSPQGGFAEAFF
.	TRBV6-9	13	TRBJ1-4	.	TGTGCCAGCAGTTATCTCAAGAGGGAAAAACTGTTTTTT	CASSYLKREKLFF